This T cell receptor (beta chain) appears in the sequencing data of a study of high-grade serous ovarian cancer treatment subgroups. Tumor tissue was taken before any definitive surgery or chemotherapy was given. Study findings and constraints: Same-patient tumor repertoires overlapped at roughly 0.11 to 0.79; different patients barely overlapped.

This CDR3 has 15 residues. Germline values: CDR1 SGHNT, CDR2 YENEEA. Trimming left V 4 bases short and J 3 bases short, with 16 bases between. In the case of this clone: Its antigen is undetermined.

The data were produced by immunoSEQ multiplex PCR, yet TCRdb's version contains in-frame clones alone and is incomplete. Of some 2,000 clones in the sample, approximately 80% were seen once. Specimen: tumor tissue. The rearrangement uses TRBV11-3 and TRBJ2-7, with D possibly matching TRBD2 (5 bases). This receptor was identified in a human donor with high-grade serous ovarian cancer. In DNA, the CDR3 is TGTGCCAGCAGCTCGCGACAATCCGGAGGCTACGAGCAGTACTTC. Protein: CASSSRQSGGYEQYF. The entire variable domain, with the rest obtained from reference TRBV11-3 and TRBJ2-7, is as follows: EAGVVQSPRYKIIEKKQPVAFWCNPISGHNTLYWYLQNLGQGPELLIRYENEEAVDDSQLPKDRFSAERLKGVDSTLKIQPAELGDSAVYLCASSSRQSGGYEQYFGPGTRLTVT.